The 32 T cell receptor beta chains listed next were all sequenced from one sample in a study of T cell responses to AZD1222 COVID-19 vaccine. The table came from immunoSEQ multiplex PCR; TCRdb's copy has only in-frame clones and leaves some out. Of about 75,000 clones detected, about nine tenths appear once; the ten largest clones hold around 19%. The sample here was peripheral blood, taken 28 days after the second AZD1222 dose. These receptor sequences come from an adult who received the AZD1222 COVID-19 vaccine.

The chain joins TRBV7-3 to TRBJ2-1; 11 nucleotides align to TRBD2. This CDR3 contains 15 residues. Germline V gene sequence: CDR1 SGHTA, CDR2 FQGTGA. Trimming took 5 bases from V and 6 from J; bases not matched to a gene: 6. CDR3 sequence: CASSALAGGPNEQFF. CDR3 DNA sequence: TGTGCCAGCAGCGCTTTAGCGGGGGGGCCCAATGAGCAGTTCTTC.

This clone came up once. V and J are TRBV4-3 and TRBJ2-7, with D possibly TRBD1 on 6 matching bases. Germline V CDR1 and CDR2: LGHNA, YSLEER. The V gene lost 0 bases and the J gene lost 2 bases, with 8 bases spanning the gap. CDR3 length: 14 amino acids. CDR3 loop: CASSQESGAYEQYF. The CDR3 DNA reads as TGCGCCAGCAGCCAAGAGTCAGGGGCCTACGAGCAGTACTTC.

V is TRBV19 and J is TRBJ2-3; the D gene is possibly TRBD2 (7 bases). Trimming cost V 10 bases and J 0 bases, with 11 bases left between them. The CDR3 covers 13 residues. Germline lookup yields CDR1 LNHDA and CDR2 SQIVND (reference sequence). CDR3 region: CATGGTSTDTQYF. The DNA for the CDR3 is TGTGCCACGGGGGGCACTAGCACAGATACGCAGTATTTT.

V usage is TRBV6-1 and J usage is TRBJ1-3; possible D gene TRBD1, 5 bases. Trimming removed 2 bases at V and 7 bases at J, with 15 bases between. The CDR3 loop spans 15 amino acids. CDR1 is MNHNS, CDR2 SASEGT, per germline. CDR3 DNA sequence: TGTGCCAGCAGTGAACTACGGGGCCTTCTGAACACCATATATTTT. This sequence encodes CASSELRGLLNTIYF.

The chain recombines TRBV11-3 with TRBJ2-2; TRBD1 aligns across 7 bases. J was trimmed by 5 bases and V by 8 bases; bases with no gene match: 17. This CDR3 region has 17 residues. In germline, CDR1 is SGHNT, CDR2 YENEEA. DNA for the CDR3: TGTGCCAGCGCCCCTGGACAGGCCCGGAGCAAAACCGGGGAGCTGTTTTTT. It specifies CASAPGQARSKTGELFF.

Here the CDR3 reads CAIRKDGLEQFF. CDR3 nucleotide sequence: TGTGCCATCAGGAAGGACGGACTTGAGCAGTTCTTC. V usage is TRBV10-3 and J usage is TRBJ2-1; D is perhaps TRBD2 (5 bases). This CDR3 comprises 12 residues. Germline V CDR1 and CDR2: ENHRY, SYGVKD. V lost 6 bases to trimming and J lost 9 bases, with 12 bases between them.

As to this clone: The sample carries other DNA sequences with the same CDR3. V gene TRBV18 combines with J gene TRBJ1-2; 7 bases align to TRBD1. V lost 4 bases to trimming and J lost 3 bases; unmatched junction nucleotides: 2. Germline V CDR1 and CDR2: KGHSH, LQKENI. There are 13 residues in the CDR3. The CDR3 DNA follows: TGTGCCAGCTCACTTGACAGGGACTATGGCTACACCTTC. This gives the protein CASSLDRDYGYTF. Together with reference TRBV18 and TRBJ1-2, the CDR3 gives the full variable domain: NAGVMQNPRHLVRRRGQEARLRCSPMKGHSHVYWYRQLPEEGLKFMVYLQKENIIDESGMPKERFSAEFPKEGPSILRIQQVVRGDSAAYFCASSLDRDYGYTFGSGTRLTVV.

This chain uses TRBV4-2 with TRBJ1-2, with a weak D call TRBD1 (5 bases). Germline CDR1 reads LGHNA; CDR2 reads YNFKEQ. This CDR3 has 15 amino acids. Trimming took 1 base from V and 4 from J, leaving 13 bases between them. CDR3 nucleotides: TGTGCCAGCAGCCAAGTTAAAGGGGTAGCCTATGGCTACACCTTC. Translated: CASSQVKGVAYGYTF.

The rearrangement links TRBV7-3 to TRBJ2-2; 11 bases fit TRBD2. Germline CDR1 is SGHTA and CDR2 is FQGTGA. V shed 6 bases, J shed 6 bases, and the junction held 9 bases outside the gene matches. The CDR3 covers 16 residues. CDR3 in amino acids: CASRLGTSGIPGELFF. As DNA, the CDR3 is TGTGCCAGCAGGCTAGGGACTAGCGGTATCCCCGGGGAGCTGTTTTTT.

This chain joins TRBV28 and TRBJ2-7, with a tentative D call TRBD1 (7 bases). This CDR3 contains 15 residues. Germline V gene lookup returns CDR1 MDHEN and CDR2 SYDVKM. Trimming took off 6 bases at V and 3 bases at J, with 18 bases between the two ends. The DNA of the CDR3 is TGTGCCAGCAGACGTCAGGGGGGTAATAGCTACGAGCAGTACTTC. Translating gives CASRRQGGNSYEQYF.

The chain couples TRBV6-5 to TRBJ1-2, with 9 bases fitting TRBD1. V trimming: 8 bases; J trimming: 6 bases; junction bases outside the gene matches: 7. This CDR3 region has 13 residues. The germline V gene encodes CDR1 MNHEY and CDR2 SVGAGI. The CDR3 is CASPSDRGDGYTF. CDR3 coding DNA: TGTGCCAGCCCTTCGGACAGGGGAGATGGCTACACCTTC.

The chain carries TRBV28 and TRBJ2-7, with D perhaps given as TRBD1 or TRBD2 (7 bases each). The germline CDR1 and CDR2 sequences are MDHEN and SYDVKM. Trimming removed 8 bases at V and 7 bases at J, with 24 bases between. CDR3 size: 15 residues. CDR3 protein: CASVSTGEGVREQYF. Here the CDR3 DNA reads TGTGCCAGCGTCTCAACAGGGGAGGGGGTGAGGGAGCAGTACTTC.

The chain is built from TRBV6-5 and TRBJ1-6; 8 bases are a match to TRBD1. This CDR3 contains 14 residues. J lost 10 bases, V lost 7 bases, and 9 bases had no gene match. Germline lookup yields CDR1 MNHEY and CDR2 SVGAGI. DNA of the CDR3: TGTGCCAGCATAGAGGGACAGGCGGTATCACCCCTCCACTTT. This sequence encodes CASIEGQAVSPLHF.

The chain is built from TRBV29-1 and TRBJ2-2, with TRBD1 identical over 7 bases. The CDR3 runs to 13 residues. Germline V lookup: CDR1 SQVTM, CDR2 ANQGSEA. The V and J ends lost 7 bases and 6 bases, in that order; junction bases with no gene match: 8. This CDR3 is CSADRVGAGELFF. The CDR3 DNA follows: TGCAGCGCAGACAGGGTAGGCGCCGGGGAGCTGTTTTTT.

CDR3 in DNA: TGTGCAAGTCGCTTAAAAGAAGCTTTCTTT. It codes for CASRLKEAFF. The chain combines TRBV12-2 with TRBJ1-1. TRBV12-2 is a listed pseudogene. The CDR3 consists of 10 residues.

V gene TRBV7-3 combines with J gene TRBJ1-2; possibly TRBD1 for D (5 bases). This CDR3 has 17 amino acids. Germline CDR1 reads SGHTA; CDR2 reads FQGTGA. V lost 1 base and J 4 bases, leaving 19 bases between the germline ends. The CDR3 here is CASSLMARGAEGYGYTF. CDR3 nucleotides: TGTGCCAGCAGCTTAATGGCCCGCGGGGCTGAGGGCTATGGCTACACCTTC.

In this sample, this clone turned up once. The rearrangement joins TRBV5-5 to TRBJ1-1; D gene ambiguous. Between the trimmed V and J ends, which lost 0 bases and 1 base, there was a span of 13 bases. The CDR3 runs to 16 residues. Germline-derived CDR1 and CDR2 are SGHKS and YYEKEE (reference sequence). The CDR3 DNA follows: TGTGCCAGCAGCTTGGGCGTCGGAGAGTCGAACACTGAAGCTTTCTTT. This translates into CASSLGVGESNTEAFF.

The gene calls are TRBV27 and TRBJ2-7; D is unclear. The ends were cut back, 1 base at V and 1 base at J, with 5 bases in the middle. Per the germline V gene, CDR1 is MNHEY and CDR2 is SMNVEV (reference sequence). CDR3 length: 13 amino acids. The CDR3 DNA reads as TGTGCCAGCAGTTTATGGGGTTCCTACGAGCAGTACTTC. Translation: CASSLWGSYEQYF.

This chain joins TRBV3-1 (or the pseudogene TRBV3-2) and TRBJ2-2; D is ambiguous. Trimming shortened V by 9 bases and J by 0 bases, and 14 bases separated the two germline ends. The CDR3 covers 15 residues. Germline CDR1 and CDR2: LGHDT and YNNKEL (reference sequence). The CDR3 nucleotides are TGTGCCAGTGGGCTCCACGACTCGAACACCGGGGAGCTGTTTTTT. Translating it yields CASGLHDSNTGELFF.

J is TRBJ1-1 and V is TRBV6-5, with 7 positions matching TRBD1. Germline trimming cut 0 bases from V and 1 base from J; bases unmatched to any gene: 5. The germline V gene has CDR1 MNHEY and CDR2 SVGAGI. The CDR3 is 16 amino acids. CDR3 amino acids: CASSYSRQGPNTEAFF. The CDR3 nucleotides are TGTGCCAGCAGTTACTCACGACAGGGTCCGAACACTGAAGCTTTCTTT.

This chain links TRBV6-2 or TRBV6-3 with TRBJ1-1; the D gene is possibly TRBD1 (5 bases). V lost 0 bases and J lost 7, with 15 bases in between. CDR3 length: 15 residues. Germline V lookup: CDR1 MNHEY, CDR2 SVGEGT. The chain's CDR3 is CASSYSIGGFGEAFF. CDR3 DNA: TGTGCCAGCAGTTACTCAATCGGGGGGTTTGGTGAAGCTTTCTTT.

The chain is built from TRBV7-2 and TRBJ1-2, with 9 bases aligning to TRBD1. Germline values: CDR1 SGHTA, CDR2 FQGNSA. Trimming cost V 5 bases and J 1 base; bases outside gene matches: 8. There are 16 residues in the CDR3. The CDR3 DNA is TGTGCCAGCAGCGGCACAGGGGGCTTTATTAACTATGGCTACACCTTC. Residues: CASSGTGGFINYGYTF.

Only one count was recorded for this clone. V is TRBV5-1 and J is TRBJ1-3; D might be TRBD1 (6 bases). V lost 4 bases and J 3 bases, leaving 8 bases between the germline ends. The CDR3 contains 13 residues. Germline V CDR1 and CDR2: SGHRS, YFSETQ. The CDR3 DNA sequence: TGCGCCAGCAGCGTGGACAGTGGAAACACCATATATTTT. It yields the protein CASSVDSGNTIYF.

The J gene is TRBJ2-7, the V gene TRBV15, with D maybe TRBD1 (6 bases). The germline V and J ends were trimmed by 1 base and 1 base, with 20 bases remaining between them. Germline V gene lookup returns CDR1 LNHNV and CDR2 YYDKDF (reference sequence). The CDR3 length is 18 residues. The CDR3 DNA reads TGTGCCACCAGCAGAGGGTCCTCCACAGGGAGCAAGTCCTACGAGCAGTACTTC. Its protein product is CATSRGSSTGSKSYEQYF.

The rearrangement joins TRBV6-6 to TRBJ2-1; 13 positions agree with TRBD2. The CDR3 spans 18 residues. The trim removed 5 bases at V and 3 bases at J, leaving 10 bases unmatched. From germline, CDR1 is MNHNY and CDR2 SVGAGI (reference sequence). The CDR3 region has the DNA TGTGCCAGCAGTCCCAGGACTAGCGGGGGCTATCTCTACAATGAGCAGTTCTTC. Encoded protein: CASSPRTSGGYLYNEQFF.

The J gene is TRBJ2-3, the V gene TRBV7-2; D possibly corresponds to TRBD2 (5 bases). Per the germline V gene, CDR1 is SGHTA and CDR2 is FQGNSA. The V end lost 5 bases, the J end lost 3 bases, and 12 bases lay between the germline ends. There are 14 residues in the CDR3. The CDR3 DNA sequence: TGTGCCAGCAGCCCCGGCGGGCTAACAGATACGCAGTATTTT. As protein: CASSPGGLTDTQYF.

The chain joins TRBV5-1 to TRBJ2-5; no reliable D call. Deletions cut 0 bases from V and 4 bases from J, with 7 bases between. The germline CDR1 and CDR2 sequences are SGHRS and YFSETQ. The CDR3 is 13 amino acids. This CDR3 is CASSLDLTETQYF. Written as DNA, the CDR3 is TGCGCCAGCAGCTTGGATCTAACAGAGACCCAGTACTTC.

The CDR3: CASSPGRQGAKANTEAFF. For the CDR3, the DNA is TGTGCCAGCAGCCCGGGTCGGCAGGGGGCCAAGGCGAACACTGAAGCTTTCTTT. This chain joins TRBV5-4 and TRBJ1-1; 8 positions match TRBD1. V lost 4 bases, J lost 1 base, and 15 bases stayed unmatched. From germline, CDR1 is SGHNT and CDR2 YYREEE (reference sequence). There are 18 residues in the CDR3.

This clone was detected only a few times. V and J are TRBV19 and TRBJ1-6; 8 nucleotides match TRBD1. The CDR3 has 14 residues. Germline assignment: CDR1 LNHDA and CDR2 SQIVND (reference sequence). The V segment lost 5 bases and the J segment 8 bases; nucleotides outside the gene matches: 5. The CDR3 sequence is CASSRTGRDSPLHF. The DNA of the CDR3 is TGTGCCAGTAGTCGGACAGGGCGCGATTCACCCCTCCACTTT.

This sequence joins TRBV7-9 and TRBJ1-6; tentative D call: TRBD1 (5 bases). The V and J ends lost 2 bases and 8 bases respectively, with 10 bases between them. Germline V gives CDR1 SEHNR, CDR2 FQNEAQ (reference sequence). The CDR3 length is 14 residues. CDR3 nucleotide sequence: TGTGCCAGCAGCTTAATGGGGGATCATTCACCCCTCCACTTT. The encoded protein is CASSLMGDHSPLHF. The whole variable domain, filled in from reference TRBV7-9 and TRBJ1-6, reads DTGVSQNPRHKITKRGQNVTFRCDPISEHNRLYWYRQTLGQGPEFLTYFQNEAQLEKSRLLSDRFSAERPKGSFSTLEIQRTEQGDSAMYLCASSLMGDHSPLHFGNGTRLTVT.

The V gene is TRBV5-1, the J gene TRBJ2-5, with 8 bases aligning to TRBD1. The CDR3 is made up of 15 amino acids. J lost 2 bases, V lost 6 bases, and 9 bases had no gene match. From germline, CDR1 is SGHRS and CDR2 YFSETQ. The CDR3 DNA reads as TGCGCCAGCACCTTCGGACAGGGTAAACAAGAGACCCAGTACTTC. It specifies CASTFGQGKQETQYF.

As regards this clone: This sample also contains other DNA sequences that code for the same CDR3. The chain combines TRBV11-2 with TRBJ2-2; D gene unclear. The CDR3 covers 12 residues. The V end lost 1 base, the J end lost 6 bases, and 3 bases lay between the germline ends. Germline CDR1 is SGHAT and CDR2 is FQNNGV. Here the CDR3 reads CASSLGSGELFF. CDR3 DNA sequence: TGTGCCAGCAGCTTAGGTTCCGGGGAGCTGTTTTTT. Full variable domain (missing parts from reference TRBV11-2 and TRBJ2-2): EAGVAQSPRYKIIEKRQSVAFWCNPISGHATLYWYQQILGQGPKLLIQFQNNGVVDDSQLPKDRFSAERLKGVDSTLKIQPAKLEDSAVYLCASSLGSGELFFGEGSRLTVL.